The following is a T cell receptor beta chain sequence with its context. Its antigen is unknown. Qualities for individual bases were not recorded, and no much larger clone is one base off. The sample originates from a study of technical replicates of blood from several donors (TCRdb year 2017). Library preparation employed the immunoSEQ multiplex PCR assay. This is the immuneACCESS table as TCRdb keeps it, with only in-frame sequences that have V and J called. A part of the clones is gone; compared with another copy, unresolved V genes explain less than half, and the rest is unexplained. For this sample the table gives fewer than 65,000 clones, of which approximately 90% were detected only once. The ten largest clonotypes hold approximately 4.7% of the sample. CDR1 SNHLY and CDR2 FYNNEI were looked up in the germline V gene. For this chain, trimming is 4 bases at the V end and 4 bases at the J end, and the number of junction bases without a gene match is 0. Spanning cysteine to phenylalanine, the CDR3 consists of 13 amino acids. Only CDR3 DNA is held: 39 bases, read in frame from base 1.

The source of this sequence is a human donor in good health. Some clones in this sample may be carry-over from other donors' samples. Sequenced: PBMCs. This chain joins TRBV2 to TRBJ2-2, and TRBD2 aligns with 7 junction nucleotides. The sequenced DNA is TGTGCCAGCAGTGGGACTAGCACCGGGGAGCTGTTTTTT. This is translated as CASSGTSTGELFF.